This T cell receptor (beta chain) derives from a study of T cell clonotyping in hematopoietic cell transplantation. Only in-frame clones appear in the TCRdb table, and some are missing; sequencing was by immunoSEQ multiplex PCR. Here the sample spans more than 65,000 clones, over 90% being singletons. V shed 5 bases, J shed 5 bases, and the junction held 11 bases outside the gene matches. CDR1 and CDR2 from the germline V gene are SEHNR and FQNEAQ (reference sequence). The CDR3 length is 17 residues. As regards this clone: Its antigen remains unidentified.

Overall study findings and caveats: After transplant, recipient diversity fell while pathologically expanded clonotypes grew through day 180. Higher Inverse Simpson Index values in graft donor and pretransplant recipient predicted broader posttransplant TCR diversity. At the given depth, recipient repertoires were over 97% de novo clonotypes. No sorting was done, leaving CD4 and CD8 contributions mixed.

Sequenced material: peripheral blood mononuclear cells. V is TRBV7-9 and J is TRBJ1-5; 11 nucleotides agree with TRBD1. This receptor was identified in a man aged 45-60 years in good health. Some clones in this sample may be carry-over from other donors' samples. The CDR3 loop reads CASSLGPPGQGDQPQHF. CDR3 DNA: TGTGCCAGCAGCCTCGGTCCCCCGGGACAGGGGGATCAGCCCCAGCATTTT. Variable domain in full (rest from reference TRBV7-9 and TRBJ1-5): DTGVSQNPRHKITKRGQNVTFRCDPISEHNRLYWYRQTLGQGPEFLTYFQNEAQLEKSRLLSDRFSAERPKGSFSTLEIQRTEQGDSAMYLCASSLGPPGQGDQPQHFGDGTRLSIL.